The rows below give T cell receptor beta chains drawn from one sample of a study of blood T cell repertoires in COVID-19. TCRdb's copy holds only in-frame clones and misses some; the assay was immunoSEQ multiplex PCR. This sample has approximately 150,000 clones; around 82% occur once, and the top ten carry roughly 4.3%. Sequenced input: peripheral blood. These receptors were obtained from a man in his sixties with acute or convalescent COVID-19. Each CDR3 is given with its conserved first and last residue. The D gene is left open where the match is weak. The size field is filled for only some rows; it gives once, few, many or a size class.

abundance,v_gene,d_gene,j_gene,CDR3nt,CDR3aa
NA,TRBV20-1,NA,TRBJ2-1,TGCAGTGCTACTAGACTCGAGCAGTTCTTC,CSATRLEQFF
once,TRBV29-1,TRBD2,TRBJ2-7,TGCAGCGTCGAGGGGACTAGCGGGAGAAGCTCCTACGAGCAGTACTTC,CSVEGTSGRSSYEQYF
few,TRBV19,NA,TRBJ2-1,TGTGCCAGTAGTATCCCACGGGGGGCAGGGCGAGATGAGCAGTTCTTC,CASSIPRGAGRDEQFF
once,TRBV7-9,NA,TRBJ1-2,TGTGCCACCACAGAACTCGGGGGACCGCAGGGTTGGCGCGGCGGCTACACCTTC,CATTELGGPQGWRGGYTF
NA,TRBV28,NA,TRBJ1-2,TGTGCCAGCAGTTTAGGGCACAGCCCTAACTATGGCTACACCTTC,CASSLGHSPNYGYTF
NA,TRBV28,NA,TRBJ1-2,TGTGCCAGCAGTTTGGGGGGGGCGCCGATTGGCTCTGGCTACACCTTC,CASSLGGAPIGSGYTF
NA,TRBV10-2,NA,TRBJ1-3,TGCGCCAGCAGTCCAGAGGTGGCTGGAAACACCATATATTTT,CASSPEVAGNTIYF
once,TRBV18,TRBD2,TRBJ2-4,TGTGCCAGCTCCCTCCCTAGCGGGAGGGCCGGTAGGGCCAAAAACATTCAGTACTTC,CASSLPSGRAGRAKNIQYF
NA,TRBV5-6,TRBD2,TRBJ2-3,TGTGCCAGCAGCTTGGGTGGGGCGGGAGGAGCAGATACGCAGTATTTT,CASSLGGAGGADTQYF
NA,TRBV6-5,NA,TRBJ1-2,TGTGCCAGCAGTTATCTGGGCGGCTACACCTTC,CASSYLGGYTF
NA,TRBV7-2,NA,TRBJ2-5,TGTGCCAGCAGCTTACCCGGGAAAGAGACCCAGTACTTC,CASSLPGKETQYF
NA,TRBV6-5,NA,TRBJ1-1,TGTGCCAGCAGGTTGGACAGCGAAGCTTTCTTT,CASRLDSEAFF
NA,TRBV16,NA,TRBJ2-2,TGTGCCAGCAGCCAGAGAAACACCGGGGAGCTGTTTTTT,CASSQRNTGELFF
once,TRBV10-3,NA,TRBJ2-6,TGTGCCATCAGTGAGGGACAGAGAGGCACCAACGTCCTGACTTTC,CAISEGQRGTNVLTF
once,TRBV19,TRBD1,TRBJ1-6,TGTGCCAGACAGTCTGGGGACAGCCTGAATTCACCCCTCCACTTT,CARQSGDSLNSPLHF
few,TRBV5-1,NA,TRBJ2-1,TGCGCCAGCCGCCCGACGGGGGACAATGAGCAGTTCTTC,CASRPTGDNEQFF
NA,TRBV3-1/TRBV3-2,NA,TRBJ2-1,TGTGCCAGCAACCCCGTCGGGGGAGGCGAGCAGTTCTTC,CASNPVGGGEQFF
NA,TRBV30,TRBD1,TRBJ2-7,TGTGCCCGCCGGGACAGGGGGCACGAGCAGTACTTC,CARRDRGHEQYF
NA,TRBV6-5,NA,TRBJ2-1,TGTGCCAGCAAACCCAGGGCCTACTACAATGAGCAGTTCTTC,CASKPRAYYNEQFF
few,TRBV6-5,TRBD1,TRBJ2-7,TGTGCCAGCAGTTACGCCTCCGGGACAGGGACCTACGAGCAGTACTTC,CASSYASGTGTYEQYF
NA,TRBV5-4,NA,TRBJ2-3,TGTGCCAGCAGCTTGCCGGCGTGGGCCGAGAGGGGCACAGATACGCAGTATTTT,CASSLPAWAERGTDTQYF
NA,TRBV10-3,NA,TRBJ1-1,TGTGCCATCAGTGAAGTGGGCAGGTCTTACGCTTTCTTT,CAISEVGRSYAFF
NA,TRBV7-9,TRBD1,TRBJ2-5,TGTGCCAGCAGCTTATTAGTGACAGGGTTGGAGACCCAGTACTTC,CASSLLVTGLETQYF
NA,TRBV28,NA,TRBJ1-1,TGTGCCAGCAGGCGGGGGTTGAACACTGAAGCTTTCTTT,CASRRGLNTEAFF